These T cell receptor beta chains were read from a single sample in a study of blood T cells in healthy people across ages. TCRdb used MiXCR to reprocess the 5' RACE reads, holding one entry per CDR3 protein. The sample lists approximately 1.5 million distinct CDR3 sequences, 30% to 40% occurring once. Specimen: blood. The receptors come from a woman aged 30 to 39 in good health. CDR3s include the opening cysteine and the closing phenylalanine or tryptophan. The D gene is left open where the match is weak. The size of a clone is reported for some rows only, either as once, few or many, or as a class for expanded clones.

CASSEVTRYEQYF	TGTGCCAGCAGTGAAGTGACTCGTTACGAGCAGTACTTC	TRBV2	.	few	TRBJ2-7
CAIREPQKSSYNEQFF	TGTGCCATCAGGGAGCCACAAAAGAGCTCCTACAATGAGCAGTTCTTC	TRBV10-3	.	.	TRBJ2-1
CASSAQQGAIHEQYF	TGTGCCAGCAGTGCTCAACAGGGGGCCATCCACGAGCAGTACTTC	TRBV25-1	TRBD1	.	TRBJ2-7
CASSQGEGWYEQYF	TGTGCCAGCAGCCAAGGGGAAGGGTGGTACGAGCAGTACTTC	TRBV3-1	.	.	TRBJ2-7
CASGPDGRVETQYF	TGTGCCAGCGGCCCTGACGGGAGGGTTGAGACCCAGTACTTC	TRBV3-1	TRBD2	.	TRBJ2-5
CSAPTGTTNEKLFF	TGCAGTGCTCCAACAGGGACCACTAATGAAAAACTGTTTTTT	TRBV20-1	.	.	TRBJ1-4
CASRKRGLNEQFF	TGTGCCAGCAGGAAGAGGGGCCTCAATGAGCAGTTCTTC	TRBV12-3/TRBV12-4	.	few	TRBJ2-1
CSARRPGLDEQFF	TGCAGTGCTAGACGTCCTGGTTTGGATGAGCAGTTCTTC	TRBV20-1	.	few	TRBJ2-1
CAIRKPDGGRNYGYTF	TGTGCCATCAGGAAGCCCGACGGGGGGCGCAACTATGGCTACACCTTC	TRBV10-3	.	.	TRBJ1-2
CASSLDPGGTTGEQFF	TGTGCCAGCAGCTTAGATCCGGGGGGGACTACAGGTGAGCAGTTCTTC	TRBV11-3	TRBD2	many	TRBJ2-1
CASSEGTGRTGELFF	TGTGCCAGCAGCGAGGGGACAGGGCGCACCGGGGAGCTGTTTTTT	TRBV4-2	TRBD1	.	TRBJ2-2
CASTYTSGALGDTQYF	TGTGCCAGCACTTACACTAGCGGGGCTTTGGGAGATACGCAGTATTTT	TRBV6-5	TRBD2	.	TRBJ2-3
CASSQDNVVGQGDYGYTF	TGTGCCAGCAGCCAAGATAATGTAGTCGGACAGGGTGACTATGGCTACACCTTC	TRBV4-2	TRBD1	few	TRBJ1-2
CASRGGAAASSETQYF	TGCGCCAGCAGAGGGGGGGCTGCGGCTAGTTCGGAGACCCAGTACTTC	TRBV5-1	.	.	TRBJ2-5
CASSFTGEAYEQYF	TGCGCCAGCAGCTTCACAGGAGAGGCCTACGAGCAGTACTTC	TRBV5-1	.	.	TRBJ2-7
CASRTFNNEQFF	TGTGCCAGCAGGACATTCAACAATGAGCAGTTCTTC	TRBV6-2/TRBV6-3	.	.	TRBJ2-1
CSVYGHLDTEAFF	TGCAGTGTCTACGGCCACCTCGACACTGAAGCTTTCTTT	TRBV20-1	.	.	TRBJ1-1
CASSQSGTRNEQFF	TGTGCCAGCAGCCAATCCGGGACTAGGAATGAGCAGTTCTTC	TRBV7-3	TRBD2	.	TRBJ2-1
CASLGTVNYEQYF	TGTGCCAGCTTGGGGACAGTTAACTACGAGCAGTACTTC	TRBV2	TRBD1	.	TRBJ2-7
CASSGGGVGEKLFF	TGTGCCAGCAGTGGAGGAGGCGTGGGTGAAAAACTGTTTTTT	TRBV27	.	few	TRBJ1-4
CASGATGGKETQFF	TGTGCTAGTGGTGCTACAGGGGGCAAAGAGACCCAGTTCTTC	TRBV12-5	TRBD1	.	TRBJ2-1
CAIRRESYGYTF	TGTGCCATTAGGAGGGAGAGCTATGGCTACACCTTC	TRBV24-1	.	.	TRBJ1-2
CSALNLRDYQETQYF	TGCAGTGCTCTCAATCTCCGGGACTACCAAGAGACCCAGTACTTC	TRBV20-1	.	many	TRBJ2-5
CASSEVLVNLGDTQYF	TGTGCCAGCAGTGAAGTCTTAGTTAATTTGGGAGATACGCAGTATTTT	TRBV6-1	.	.	TRBJ2-3
CASSQQQGPGAGELFF	TGCGCCAGCAGCCAACAACAGGGTCCCGGGGCCGGGGAGCTGTTTTTT	TRBV4-1	.	.	TRBJ2-2
CSARDFRIYEQYF	TGCAGTGCTAGAGACTTCAGGATTTACGAGCAGTACTTC	TRBV20-1	.	.	TRBJ2-7
CASSFISGRPREYEQYF	TGTGCCAGCAGCTTCATCAGCGGGAGACCGAGAGAGTACGAGCAGTACTTC	TRBV11-2	TRBD2	.	TRBJ2-7
CASSSRPLYGYTF	TGTGCCAGCAGCTCCAGGCCTCTCTATGGCTACACCTTC	TRBV7-3	.	few	TRBJ1-2
CASRSGGGTDTQYF	TGTGCCAGCCGTAGCGGGGGCGGCACAGATACGCAGTATTTT	TRBV28	TRBD2	few	TRBJ2-3
CASSQTEYSNQPQHF	TGCGCCAGCAGCCAGACGGAGTATAGCAATCAGCCCCAGCATTTT	TRBV4-1	.	.	TRBJ1-5
CASTSPSADTQYF	TGCGCCAGCACCAGCCCGTCGGCAGATACGCAGTATTTT	TRBV12-3/TRBV12-4	.	.	TRBJ2-3
CASSGQSDYEQYF	TGTGCCAGCAGCGGACAGAGCGACTACGAGCAGTACTTC	TRBV9	.	many	TRBJ2-7
CASRTGDRGYTF	TGTGCCAGCAGGACAGGGGACCGGGGCTACACCTTC	TRBV27	TRBD1	.	TRBJ1-2
CASSLTSSGNTIYF	TGTGCCAGCAGTTTAACCAGCTCTGGAAACACCATATATTTT	TRBV12-3/TRBV12-4	.	few	TRBJ1-3
CSVEDPVEPNEKLFF	TGCAGCGTCGAAGATCCCGTCGAGCCAAATGAAAAACTGTTTTTT	TRBV29-1	.	few	TRBJ1-4
CASSASWLPGHLNQPQHF	TGTGCCAGCAGTGCCTCTTGGCTCCCGGGACACCTCAATCAGCCCCAGCATTTT	TRBV6-1	.	few	TRBJ1-5
CATSRVDSSYEQYF	TGTGCCACCAGCAGAGTTGACTCATCCTACGAGCAGTACTTC	TRBV15	.	.	TRBJ2-7